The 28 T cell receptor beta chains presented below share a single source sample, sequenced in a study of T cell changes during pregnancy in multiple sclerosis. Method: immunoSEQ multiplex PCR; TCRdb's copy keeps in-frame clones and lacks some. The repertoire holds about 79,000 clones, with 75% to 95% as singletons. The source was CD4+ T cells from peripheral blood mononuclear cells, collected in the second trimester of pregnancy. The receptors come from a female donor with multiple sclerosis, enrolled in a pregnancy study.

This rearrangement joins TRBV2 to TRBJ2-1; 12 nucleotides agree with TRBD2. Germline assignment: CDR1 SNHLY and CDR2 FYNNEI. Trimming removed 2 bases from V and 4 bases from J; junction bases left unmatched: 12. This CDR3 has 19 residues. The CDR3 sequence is CASSERPSLLAGGYNEQFF. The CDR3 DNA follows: TGTGCCAGCAGTGAACGCCCTAGTTTACTAGCGGGAGGTTACAATGAGCAGTTCTTC.

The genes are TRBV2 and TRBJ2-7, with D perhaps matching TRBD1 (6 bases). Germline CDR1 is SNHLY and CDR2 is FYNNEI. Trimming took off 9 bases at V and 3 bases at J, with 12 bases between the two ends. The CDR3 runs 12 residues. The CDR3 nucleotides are TGTGCCAGACAGGACAGAAACTACGAGCAGTACTTC. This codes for CARQDRNYEQYF. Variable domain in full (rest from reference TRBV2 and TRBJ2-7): EPEVTQTPSHQVTQMGQEVILRCVPISNHLYFYWYRQILGQKVEFLVSFYNNEISEKSEIFDDQFSVERPDGSNFTLKIRSTKLEDSAMYFCARQDRNYEQYFGPGTRLTVT.

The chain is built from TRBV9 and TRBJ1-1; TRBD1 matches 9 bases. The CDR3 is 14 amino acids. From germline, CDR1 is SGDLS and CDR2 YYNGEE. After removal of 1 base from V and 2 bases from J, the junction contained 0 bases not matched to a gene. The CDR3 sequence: CASSVTGGNTEAFF. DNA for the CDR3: TGTGCCAGCAGCGTAACAGGGGGCAACACTGAAGCTTTCTTT.

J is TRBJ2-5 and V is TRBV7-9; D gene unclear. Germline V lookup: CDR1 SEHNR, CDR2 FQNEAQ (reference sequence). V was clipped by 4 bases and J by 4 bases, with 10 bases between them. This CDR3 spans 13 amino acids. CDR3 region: CASSSTVLETQYF. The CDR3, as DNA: TGTGCCAGCAGCTCTACCGTTCTAGAGACCCAGTACTTC.

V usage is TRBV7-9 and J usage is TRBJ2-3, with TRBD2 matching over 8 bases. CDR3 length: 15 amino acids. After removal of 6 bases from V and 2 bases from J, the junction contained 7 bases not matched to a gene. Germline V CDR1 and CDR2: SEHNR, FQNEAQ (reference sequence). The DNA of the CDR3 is TGTGCCAGCAGACGGGAGGGGACCTTCACAGATACGCAGTATTTT. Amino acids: CASRREGTFTDTQYF.

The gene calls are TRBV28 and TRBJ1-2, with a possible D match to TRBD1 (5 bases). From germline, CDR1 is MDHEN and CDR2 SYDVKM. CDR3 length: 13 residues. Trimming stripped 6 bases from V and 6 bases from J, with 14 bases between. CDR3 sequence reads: CASSTGGGDGYTF. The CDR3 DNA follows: TGTGCCAGCAGCACAGGTGGAGGGGATGGCTACACCTTC.

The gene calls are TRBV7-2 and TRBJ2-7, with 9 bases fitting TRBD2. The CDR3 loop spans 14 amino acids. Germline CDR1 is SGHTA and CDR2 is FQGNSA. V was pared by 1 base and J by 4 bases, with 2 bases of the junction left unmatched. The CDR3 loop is CASSLVAGEYEQYF. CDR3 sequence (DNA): TGTGCCAGCAGCTTAGTAGCGGGGGAATACGAGCAGTACTTC.

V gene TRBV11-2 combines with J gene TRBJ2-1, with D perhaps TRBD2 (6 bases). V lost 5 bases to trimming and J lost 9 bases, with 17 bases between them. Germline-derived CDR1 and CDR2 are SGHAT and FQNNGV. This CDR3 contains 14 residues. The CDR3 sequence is CASSQRGAGSEQFF. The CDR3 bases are TGTGCCAGCAGCCAGCGCGGGGCGGGTAGTGAGCAGTTCTTC.

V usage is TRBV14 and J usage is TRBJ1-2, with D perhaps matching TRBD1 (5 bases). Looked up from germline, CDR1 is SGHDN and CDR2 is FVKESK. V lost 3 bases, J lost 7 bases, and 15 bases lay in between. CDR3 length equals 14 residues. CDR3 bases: TGTGCCAGCAGCCAGTCCAGGGAGGGGTCTGGCTACACCTTC. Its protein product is CASSQSREGSGYTF.

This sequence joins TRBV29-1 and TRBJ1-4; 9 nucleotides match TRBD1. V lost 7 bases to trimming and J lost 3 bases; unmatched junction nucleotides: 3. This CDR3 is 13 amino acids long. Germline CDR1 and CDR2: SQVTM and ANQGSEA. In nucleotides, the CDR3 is TGCAGCGGGACAGGGGTAGCTAATGAAAAACTGTTTTTT. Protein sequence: CSGTGVANEKLFF.

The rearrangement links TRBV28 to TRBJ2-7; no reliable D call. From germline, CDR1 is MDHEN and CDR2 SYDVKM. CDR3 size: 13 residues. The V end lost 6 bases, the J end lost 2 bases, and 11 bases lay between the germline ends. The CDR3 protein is CASSYRFTYEQYF. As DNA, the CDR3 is TGTGCCAGCAGCTACAGATTTACCTACGAGCAGTACTTC.

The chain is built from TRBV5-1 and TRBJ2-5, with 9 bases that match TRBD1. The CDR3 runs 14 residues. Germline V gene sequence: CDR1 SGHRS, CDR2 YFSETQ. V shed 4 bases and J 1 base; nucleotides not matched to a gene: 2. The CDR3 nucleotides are TGCGCCAGCAGCCAACAGGGGGCCCAAGAGACCCAGTACTTC. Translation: CASSQQGAQETQYF.

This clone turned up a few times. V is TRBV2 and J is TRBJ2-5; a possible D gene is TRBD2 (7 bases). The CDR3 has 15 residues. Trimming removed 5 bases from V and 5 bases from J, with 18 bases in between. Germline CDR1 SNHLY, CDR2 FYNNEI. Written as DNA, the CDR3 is TGTGCCAGCAGTAGGACTGGGGGGGCTGAGGAGACCCAGTACTTC. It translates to CASSRTGGAEETQYF.

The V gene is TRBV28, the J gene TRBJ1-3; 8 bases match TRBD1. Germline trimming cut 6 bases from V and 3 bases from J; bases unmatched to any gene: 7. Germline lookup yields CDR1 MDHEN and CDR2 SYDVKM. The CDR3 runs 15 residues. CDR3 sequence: CASSGQGRFGNTIYF. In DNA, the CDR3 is TGTGCCAGCAGCGGACAGGGTCGCTTTGGAAACACCATATATTTT. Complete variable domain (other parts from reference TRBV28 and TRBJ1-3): DVKVTQSSRYLVKRTGEKVFLECVQDMDHENMFWYRQDPGLGLRLIYFSYDVKMKEKGDIPEGYSVSREKKERFSLILESASTNQTSMYLCASSGQGRFGNTIYFGEGSWLTVV.

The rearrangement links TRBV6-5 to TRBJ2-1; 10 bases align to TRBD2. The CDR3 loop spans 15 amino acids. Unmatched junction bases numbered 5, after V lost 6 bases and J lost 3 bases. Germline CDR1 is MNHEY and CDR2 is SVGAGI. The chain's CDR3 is CASRIAGGLYNEQFF. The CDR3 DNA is TGTGCCAGCAGAATAGCGGGGGGCCTCTACAATGAGCAGTTCTTC.

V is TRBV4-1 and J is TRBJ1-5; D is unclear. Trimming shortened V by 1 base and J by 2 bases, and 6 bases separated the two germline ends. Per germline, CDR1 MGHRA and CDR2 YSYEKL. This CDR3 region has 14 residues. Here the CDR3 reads CASSQVGGNQPQHF. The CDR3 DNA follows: TGCGCCAGCAGCCAAGTCGGAGGCAATCAGCCCCAGCATTTT.

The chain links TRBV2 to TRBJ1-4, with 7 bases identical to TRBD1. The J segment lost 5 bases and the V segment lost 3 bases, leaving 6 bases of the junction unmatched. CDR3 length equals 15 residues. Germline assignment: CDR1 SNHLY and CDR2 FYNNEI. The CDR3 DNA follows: TGTGCCAGCAGTGATAGACAGGGCCAAAATGAAAAACTGTTTTTT. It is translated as CASSDRQGQNEKLFF.

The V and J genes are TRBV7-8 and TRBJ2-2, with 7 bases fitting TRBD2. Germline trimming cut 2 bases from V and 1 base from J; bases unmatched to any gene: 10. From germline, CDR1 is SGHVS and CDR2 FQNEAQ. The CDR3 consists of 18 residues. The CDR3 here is CASSLPLRLAVNTGELFF. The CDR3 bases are TGTGCCAGCAGCTTACCACTTCGACTAGCAGTGAACACCGGGGAGCTGTTTTTT. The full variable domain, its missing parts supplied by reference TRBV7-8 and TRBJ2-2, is GAGVSQSPRYKVAKRGQDVALRCDPISGHVSLFWYQQALGQGPEFLTYFQNEAQLDKSGLPSDRFFAERPEGSVSTLKIQRTQQEDSAVYLCASSLPLRLAVNTGELFFGEGSRLTVL.

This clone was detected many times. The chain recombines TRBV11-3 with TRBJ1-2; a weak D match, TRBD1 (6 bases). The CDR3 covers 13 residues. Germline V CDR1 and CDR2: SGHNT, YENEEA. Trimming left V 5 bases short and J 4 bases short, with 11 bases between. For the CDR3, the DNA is TGTGCCAGCAGCCAGGACAGCCTCTATGGCTACACCTTC. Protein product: CASSQDSLYGYTF. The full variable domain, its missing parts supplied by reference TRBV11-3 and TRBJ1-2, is EAGVVQSPRYKIIEKKQPVAFWCNPISGHNTLYWYLQNLGQGPELLIRYENEEAVDDSQLPKDRFSAERLKGVDSTLKIQPAELGDSAVYLCASSQDSLYGYTFGSGTRLTVV.

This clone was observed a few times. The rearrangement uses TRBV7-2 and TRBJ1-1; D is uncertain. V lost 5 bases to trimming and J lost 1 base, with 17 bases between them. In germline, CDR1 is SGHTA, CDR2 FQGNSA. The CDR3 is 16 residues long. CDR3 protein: CASSRRGGNANTEAFF. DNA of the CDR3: TGTGCCAGCAGCCGGAGAGGAGGCAATGCGAACACTGAAGCTTTCTTT.

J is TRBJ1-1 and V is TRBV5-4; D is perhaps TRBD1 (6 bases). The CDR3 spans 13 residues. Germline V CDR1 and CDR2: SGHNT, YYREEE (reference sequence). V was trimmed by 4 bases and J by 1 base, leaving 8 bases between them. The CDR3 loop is CASSQTGNTEAFF. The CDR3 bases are TGTGCCAGCAGCCAGACAGGGAACACTGAAGCTTTCTTT.

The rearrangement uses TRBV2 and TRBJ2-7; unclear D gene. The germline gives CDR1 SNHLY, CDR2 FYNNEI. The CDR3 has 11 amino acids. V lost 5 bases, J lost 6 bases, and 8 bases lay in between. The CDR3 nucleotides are TGTGCCAGCAGTTCTAGGATCGAGCAGTACTTC. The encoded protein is CASSSRIEQYF. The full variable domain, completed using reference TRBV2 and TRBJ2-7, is EPEVTQTPSHQVTQMGQEVILRCVPISNHLYFYWYRQILGQKVEFLVSFYNNEISEKSEIFDDQFSVERPDGSNFTLKIRSTKLEDSAMYFCASSSRIEQYFGPGTRLTVT.

This chain's CDR3 is CASRYDRAGNTEAFF. The CDR3 coding sequence is TGTGCCAGCAGGTATGACAGGGCCGGTAACACTGAAGCTTTCTTT. The chain employs TRBV6-1 and TRBJ1-1, with 7 positions matching TRBD1. Germline V gives CDR1 MNHNS, CDR2 SASEGT. The CDR3 totals 15 residues. J was trimmed by 2 bases and V by 6 bases; bases with no gene match: 9.

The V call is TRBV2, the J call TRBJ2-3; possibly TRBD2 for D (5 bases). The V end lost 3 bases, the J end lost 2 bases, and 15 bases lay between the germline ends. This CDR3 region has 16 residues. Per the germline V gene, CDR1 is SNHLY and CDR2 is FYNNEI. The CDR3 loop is CASSEGGSGPTDTQYF. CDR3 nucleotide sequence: TGTGCCAGCAGTGAGGGTGGGAGCGGACCCACAGATACGCAGTATTTT.

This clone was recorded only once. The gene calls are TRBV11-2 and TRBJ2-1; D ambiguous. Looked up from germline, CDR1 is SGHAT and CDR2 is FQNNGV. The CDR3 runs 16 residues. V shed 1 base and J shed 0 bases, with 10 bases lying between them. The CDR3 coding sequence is TGTGCCAGCAGCTTAGCTATACGGAGCTCCTACAATGAGCAGTTCTTC. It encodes CASSLAIRSSYNEQFF.

CDR3 nucleotide sequence: TGTGCCAGCAGCTTACCCAGAACGGGAAAACTGTTTTTT. It is translated as CASSLPRTGKLFF. V and J are TRBV5-6 and TRBJ1-4; the D is unclear. This CDR3 contains 13 residues. Germline V gene sequence: CDR1 SGHDT, CDR2 YYEEEE. V lost 2 bases and J 10 bases, leaving 12 bases between the germline ends.

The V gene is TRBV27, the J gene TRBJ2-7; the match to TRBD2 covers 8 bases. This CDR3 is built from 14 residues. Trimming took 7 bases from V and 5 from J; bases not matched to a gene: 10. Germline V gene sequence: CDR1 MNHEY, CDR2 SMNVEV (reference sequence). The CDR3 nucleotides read TGTGCCAGCACCTCGAGCGGGAGTCCCCACGAGCAGTACTTC. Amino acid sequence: CASTSSGSPHEQYF.

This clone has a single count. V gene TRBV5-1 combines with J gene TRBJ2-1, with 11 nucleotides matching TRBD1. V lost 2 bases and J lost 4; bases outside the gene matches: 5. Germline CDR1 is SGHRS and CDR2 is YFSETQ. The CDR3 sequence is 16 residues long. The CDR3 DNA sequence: TGCGCCAGCAGCTTAAAGGGACAGGGGGTTTACAATGAGCAGTTCTTC. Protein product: CASSLKGQGVYNEQFF.